The present TCR beta chain was sequenced within a study of T cells in Graves' hyperthyroidism and ophthalmopathy. The overall study: The blood sample was taken at first diagnosis, before treatment began.

The TCR beta CDR3 regions underwent amplification using RNA transcripts as the source. The study used the HTBI primer set for a first-round RT-PCR of the TCR CDR3. MiXCR, applied by TCRdb to the multiplex PCR reads, yields one record per CDR3 protein. The table has 200,000 to 250,000 distinct CDR3 sequences, about 15% seen once. Per the germline V gene, CDR1 is SEHNR and CDR2 is FQNEAQ (reference sequence). V was clipped by 4 bases and J by 1 base; unmatched bases: 3. The CDR3 is 15 residues long. The study left out patients who had uncontrolled infection, other autoimmune disease, pregnancy or lactation.

This rearrangement joins TRBV7-9 to TRBJ1-4; 7 bases fit TRBD1. The sequenced sample consisted of blood. This clonotype was obtained from a man between 50 and 59 years old with Graves' hyperthyroidism. The CDR3 sequence: CASSSGDRTNEKLFF. The CDR3, as DNA: TGTGCCAGCAGCTCCGGGGACAGAACTAATGAAAAACTGTTTTTT.